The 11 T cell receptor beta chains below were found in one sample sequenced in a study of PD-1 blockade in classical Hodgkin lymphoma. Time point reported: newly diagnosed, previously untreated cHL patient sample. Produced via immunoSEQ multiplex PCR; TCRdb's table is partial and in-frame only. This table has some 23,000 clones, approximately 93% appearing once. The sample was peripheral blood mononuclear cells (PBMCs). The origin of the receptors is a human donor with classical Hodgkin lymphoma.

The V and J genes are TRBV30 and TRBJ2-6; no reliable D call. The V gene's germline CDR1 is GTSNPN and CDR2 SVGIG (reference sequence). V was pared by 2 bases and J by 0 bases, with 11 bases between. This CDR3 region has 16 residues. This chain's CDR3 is CAWSFIQPSGANVLTF. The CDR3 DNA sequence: TGTGCCTGGAGTTTCATACAGCCCTCTGGGGCCAACGTCCTGACTTTC.

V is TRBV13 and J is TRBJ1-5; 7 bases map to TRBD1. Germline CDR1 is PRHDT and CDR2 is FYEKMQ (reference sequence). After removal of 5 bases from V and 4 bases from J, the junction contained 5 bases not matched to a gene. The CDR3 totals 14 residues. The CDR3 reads CASSQGGINQPQHF. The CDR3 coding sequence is TGTGCCAGCAGCCAGGGGGGCATTAATCAGCCCCAGCATTTT.

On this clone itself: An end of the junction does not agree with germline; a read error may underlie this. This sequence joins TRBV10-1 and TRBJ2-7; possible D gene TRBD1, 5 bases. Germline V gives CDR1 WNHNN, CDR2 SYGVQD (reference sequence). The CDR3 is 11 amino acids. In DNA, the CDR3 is TGCGCCAGCAGTGAGGGGGCAGGTTTAAAGTTC. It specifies CASSEGAGLKF.

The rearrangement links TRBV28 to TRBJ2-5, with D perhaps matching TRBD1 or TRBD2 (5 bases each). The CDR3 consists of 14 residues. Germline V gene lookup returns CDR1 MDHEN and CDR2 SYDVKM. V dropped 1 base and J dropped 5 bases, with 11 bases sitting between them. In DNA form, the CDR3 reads TGTGCCAGCAGTTTATTATCGGGGCCTGAGACCCAGTACTTC. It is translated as CASSLLSGPETQYF.

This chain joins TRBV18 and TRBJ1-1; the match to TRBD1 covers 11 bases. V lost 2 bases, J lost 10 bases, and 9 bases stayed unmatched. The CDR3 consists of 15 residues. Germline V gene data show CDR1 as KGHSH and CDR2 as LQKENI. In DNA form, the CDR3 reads TGTGCCAGCTCACCATCCGGACAGGGGGCTGTTGGAGCTTTCTTT. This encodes CASSPSGQGAVGAFF.

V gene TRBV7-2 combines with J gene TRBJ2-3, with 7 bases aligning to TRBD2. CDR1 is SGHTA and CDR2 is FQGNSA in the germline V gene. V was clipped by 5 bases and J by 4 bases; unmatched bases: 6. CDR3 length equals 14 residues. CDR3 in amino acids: CASSGRTRADTQYF. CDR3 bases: TGTGCCAGCAGCGGCCGGACTAGGGCAGATACGCAGTATTTT.

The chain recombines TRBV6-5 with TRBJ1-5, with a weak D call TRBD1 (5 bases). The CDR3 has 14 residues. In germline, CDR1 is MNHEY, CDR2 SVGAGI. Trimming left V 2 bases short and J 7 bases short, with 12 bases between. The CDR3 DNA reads TGTGCCAGCAGTTACGAATGGGGGACCCAGCCCCAGCATTTT. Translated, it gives CASSYEWGTQPQHF.

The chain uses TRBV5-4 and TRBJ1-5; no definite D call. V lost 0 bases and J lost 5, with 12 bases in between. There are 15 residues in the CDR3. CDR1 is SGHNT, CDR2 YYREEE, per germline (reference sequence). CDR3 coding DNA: TGTGCCAGCAGCTTGGCAGGAGTCACGGATCAGCCCCAGCATTTT. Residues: CASSLAGVTDQPQHF.

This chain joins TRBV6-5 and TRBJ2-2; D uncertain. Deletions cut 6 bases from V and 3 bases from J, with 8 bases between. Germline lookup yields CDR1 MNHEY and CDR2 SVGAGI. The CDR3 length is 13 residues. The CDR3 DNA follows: TGTGCCAGCAGCCCCACGTACACCGGGGAGCTGTTTTTT. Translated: CASSPTYTGELFF.

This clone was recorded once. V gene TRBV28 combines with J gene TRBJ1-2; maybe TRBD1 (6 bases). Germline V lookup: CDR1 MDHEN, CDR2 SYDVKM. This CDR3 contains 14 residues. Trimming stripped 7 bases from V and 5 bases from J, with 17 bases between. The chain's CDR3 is CASTLMTGNYGYTF. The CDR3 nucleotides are TGTGCCAGCACCCTTATGACAGGCAATTATGGCTACACCTTC.

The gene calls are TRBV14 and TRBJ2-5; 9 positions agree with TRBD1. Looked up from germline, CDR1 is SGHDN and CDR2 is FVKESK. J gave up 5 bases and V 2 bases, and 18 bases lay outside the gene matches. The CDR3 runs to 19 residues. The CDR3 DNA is TGTGCCAGCAGCCAACTAAAAAGACCGGGACAGGGCGGTTTGGAGACCCAGTACTTC. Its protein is CASSQLKRPGQGGLETQYF.